This T cell receptor beta chain appears in the sequencing data of a study of CD4 and CD8 cells across lung adenocarcinoma regions. TCRdb passed the PCR reads through MiXCR, listing each CDR3 protein once. The table has 4,000 or so distinct CDR3 sequences, 51% seen once. Trimming removed 5 bases at V and 2 bases at J, with 27 bases between. Germline-derived CDR1 and CDR2 are MNHEY and SMNVEV (reference sequence). The CDR3 has 19 amino acids. V gene TRBV27 combines with J gene TRBJ2-5, with a tentative D call TRBD2 (7 bases). The specimen sequenced was CD4+ T cells from the margin of a lung tumor. The clonotype comes from a female donor with lung adenocarcinoma. The CD4 and CD8 labels of this study may be unreliable. Written as DNA, the CDR3 is TGTGCCAGCAGTCTCTTTGCGCGGGGGATCCTGGGGGCACAAGAGACCCAGTACTTC. Its translation: CASSLFARGILGAQETQYF.